These T cell receptor beta chains were read from a single sample in a study of neoadjuvant nivolumab and ipilimumab in lung cancer. Only in-frame clones appear in the TCRdb table, and some are missing; sequencing was by immunoSEQ multiplex PCR. The data contain 9,100 or so clones, around 77% of them singletons. Here the sequenced sample was tumor tissue, taken after neoadjuvant nivolumab, alone or with ipilimumab, at or shortly before surgery. These TCRs come from an adult with non-small cell lung cancer. Each CDR3 is given with its conserved first and last residue. Fields, in order: V gene, clone size, D gene, J gene, CDR3 DNA, CDR3 protein. The D gene is left open where the match is weak. Size tells how often a clone was seen (once, few, many) or the class of an expanded clone, and some rows leave it out.

TRBV5-5	.	.	TRBJ2-7	TGTGCCAGCAGCCTCGGGTTGAACGAGCAGTACTTC	CASSLGLNEQYF
TRBV30	.	.	TRBJ1-2	TGTGCCTGGACCGAGGCAGGGTCAGGATATGGCTACACCTTC	CAWTEAGSGYGYTF
TRBV5-5	.	TRBD2	TRBJ2-7	TGTGCCAGCAGCTCCCACGCGACTAGCGGGAGTCGCACCTACGAGCAGTACTTC	CASSSHATSGSRTYEQYF
TRBV10-3	.	TRBD1	TRBJ1-1	TGTGCCATCAGTACAGGGGATACTGAAGCTTTCTTT	CAISTGDTEAFF
TRBV7-9	.	.	TRBJ2-7	TGTGCCAGCAGCATAGCAGGCCTCTACGAGCAGTACTTC	CASSIAGLYEQYF
TRBV4-1	.	.	TRBJ2-7	TGCGCCAGCAGCCAAGATCAGGGAAGGGGCTACGAGCAGTACTTC	CASSQDQGRGYEQYF
TRBV7-9	few	TRBD1	TRBJ2-5	TGTGCCAGCAGCTTAGGAGGGACAGGGGCCATCACCCAGTACTTC	CASSLGGTGAITQYF
TRBV21-1	.	.	TRBJ1-2	TGTGCCAGCAGCAATTGGGTTTTCAAGGCCGACTACACCTTC	CASSNWVFKADYTF
TRBV6-5	.	TRBD2	TRBJ2-1	TGTGCCAGCAGTTCGGAACATACTAGCGGCAATGAGCAGTTCTTC	CASSSEHTSGNEQFF
TRBV7-2	.	.	TRBJ1-5	TGTGCCAGCAGCATCCTACCGCCCAATCAGCCCCAGCATTTT	CASSILPPNQPQHF
TRBV28	.	.	TRBJ2-7	TGTGCCAGCAGTTTATGGTGGGTTGGTGGTAGCGGACGTTCCTACGAGCAGTACTTC	CASSLWWVGGSGRSYEQYF
TRBV6-4	.	.	TRBJ2-3	TGTGCCAGCAGTGAAAGCGGGAGCACAGATACGCAGTATTTT	CASSESGSTDTQYF
TRBV2	.	.	TRBJ2-3	TGTGCCCCGGGGCGAAGGCATTTT	CAPGRRHF
TRBV14	.	.	TRBJ1-1	TGTGCCAGCAGCCTCATGGGGGGCACGGACACTGAAGCTTTCTTT	CASSLMGGTDTEAFF
TRBV6-1	.	.	TRBJ1-1	TGTGCCAGCAGTGAACACCAGGGGAACACTGAAGCTTTCTTT	CASSEHQGNTEAFF
TRBV18	few	TRBD1	TRBJ2-2	TGTGCCAGCTCTCCGGACAGGGCCGGGGAGCTGTTTTTT	CASSPDRAGELFF
TRBV9	.	.	TRBJ2-7	TGTGCCAGCAGCGTTCAGGGAACGGGGGAGCAGTACTTC	CASSVQGTGEQYF
TRBV4-1	.	.	TRBJ2-1	TGCGCCAGCAGCCAAGTAGGTTTTAGCTCCTACAATGAGCAGTTCTTC	CASSQVGFSSYNEQFF
TRBV12-2	.	.	TRBJ2-2	TGTGCAAGTCGCTTACCCCGGGACGGACCGAACACCGGGGAGCTGTTTTTT	CASRLPRDGPNTGELFF
TRBV7-2	.	TRBD1	TRBJ1-2	TGTGCCAGCAGCTCACCACAGGGGGCGAACTATGGCTACACCTTC	CASSSPQGANYGYTF
TRBV5-4	.	TRBD1	TRBJ2-6	TGTGCCAGCCAGGGGGCAGGGGGGAACTTTGGGGCCAACGTCCTGACTTTC	CASQGAGGNFGANVLTF
TRBV6-5	few	.	TRBJ1-1	TGTGCCAGCAGTTGGCAGCACAGGGCGTCAACTGAAGCTTTCTTT	CASSWQHRASTEAFF
TRBV30	.	.	TRBJ2-1	TGTGCCTGGAGAAGGTGGGGTGAGCAGTTCTTC	CAWRRWGEQFF
TRBV11-2	.	.	TRBJ2-7	TGTGCCAGCAGGGGCGGGGTAGCGGCTGCCTACGAGCAGTACTTC	CASRGGVAAAYEQYF
TRBV5-4	.	TRBD1	TRBJ2-1	TGTGCCAGCAGCTTGGCGGGACAGGGGGCAGATGAGCAGTTCTTC	CASSLAGQGADEQFF
TRBV5-4	.	.	TRBJ1-1	TGTGCCAGCAGCCCTAGATCTGAGAACACTGAAGCTTTCTTT	CASSPRSENTEAFF
TRBV19	.	TRBD1	TRBJ1-2	TGTGCCAGTACCCTGACAGGGGGCGTCAGTGGCTACACCTTC	CASTLTGGVSGYTF
TRBV15	.	.	TRBJ2-5	TGTGCCACCAGCAGGGGCAACAAGGGAGAGACCCAGTACTTC	CATSRGNKGETQYF
TRBV30	.	TRBD2	TRBJ2-3	TGTGCCTGGTTACTAGCGGGCGGGACAGATACGCAGTATTTT	CAWLLAGGTDTQYF
TRBV11-1	few	TRBD2	TRBJ2-1	TGTGCCAGTCAGCTAGCGGGAGGGCCAAACGTGTTGAATGAGCAGTTCTTC	CASQLAGGPNVLNEQFF
TRBV10-3	medium-sized	TRBD1	TRBJ1-1	TGTGCCATCAGCCGGGACAGCATGAACACTGAAGCTTTCTTT	CAISRDSMNTEAFF
TRBV2	.	TRBD2	TRBJ2-3	TGTGCCAGCAGTGTACTAGCGGGAGATACGCAGTATTTT	CASSVLAGDTQYF
TRBV10-1	.	TRBD1	TRBJ2-2	TGCGCCAGCAGTGAGTGCAGGGGGCAGGCCGGGGAGCTGTTTTTT	CASSECRGQAGELFF
TRBV5-1	.	.	TRBJ1-1	TGCGCCAGCAAAAGTGCGGGGGTAGCTTTCTTT	CASKSAGVAFF
TRBV6-5	few	TRBD2	TRBJ2-7	TGTGCCAGCAGTTACCAAAGCGGGGTGTACTTC	CASSYQSGVYF
TRBV19	once	TRBD2	TRBJ2-7	TGTGCCACCTCTCGGACTAGCGGGAGGGCCTTTTCCTACGAGCAGTACTTC	CATSRTSGRAFSYEQYF
TRBV4-2	.	TRBD2	TRBJ2-1	TGTGCCAGCAGCCAAGGATCGGGAGGAGGGTTATACAATGAGCAGTTCTTC	CASSQGSGGGLYNEQFF
TRBV19	.	TRBD2	TRBJ2-2	TGTGCCAGTAGTCCTCCGGGACTAGCGACCACCGGGGAGCTGTTTTTT	CASSPPGLATTGELFF
TRBV14	.	TRBD2	TRBJ2-3	TGTGCCAGCAGGCCCGGGACTAACACAGATACGCAGTATTTT	CASRPGTNTDTQYF
TRBV29-1	.	TRBD1	TRBJ2-2	TGCAGCGTTGGTACGGGACAGGGTTTTGACGGGGAGCTGTTTTTT	CSVGTGQGFDGELFF
TRBV6-1	.	.	TRBJ2-7	TGTGCCAGCACCCTACGAAACACCTACGAGCAGTACTTC	CASTLRNTYEQYF
TRBV5-1	.	TRBD2	TRBJ2-1	TGCGCCAGCAGCTTGTCATCGCTAGCGGTCATGACGAGCTACAATGAGCAGTTCTTC	CASSLSSLAVMTSYNEQFF
TRBV30	.	TRBD2	TRBJ2-3	TGTGCCTGGAGTGTACACAGCGGGAGAACAGATACGCAGTATTTT	CAWSVHSGRTDTQYF
TRBV10-3	.	.	TRBJ2-5	TGTGCCATAGGTTTTGGCGGGGAGACCCAGTACTTC	CAIGFGGETQYF
TRBV28	.	.	TRBJ2-5	TGTGCCAGCAGTTTTGAAGAGACCCAGTACTTC	CASSFEETQYF
TRBV20-1	.	.	TRBJ2-1	TGCAGTGCCGCTAACAGGGATGAGCAGTTCTTC	CSAANRDEQFF
TRBV7-9	.	.	TRBJ1-5	TGTGCCAGCAGCTTCGGACAGAGGAGTCAGCCCCAGCATTTT	CASSFGQRSQPQHF
TRBV7-6	.	TRBD2	TRBJ2-3	TGTGCCAGCAGTCCCGGTTGGGCTAGCGGAGATACGCAGTATTTT	CASSPGWASGDTQYF
TRBV6-6	.	TRBD2	TRBJ2-1	TGTGCCAGCGGTGGCGGGAGGAGGTTCTTC	CASGGGRRFF